This note documents a single T cell receptor (beta chain) sequence. Its antigen remains unidentified. Within one base of it there is no much larger clone, and no base qualities were kept. The sample comes from a study of identical twins listed by TCRdb under 2016. For the study in its entirety: The study deep-sequenced TCR alpha and beta repertoires from monozygotic twins, unrelated adults of various ages and cord blood to test whether fetal clonotypes persist. To rule out contamination, replicate twin experiments were performed at different times with different library preparation protocols. What the work shows at the level of the full study, not this receptor alone: In beta out-of-frame sequences, excess twin sharing was weaker, because having fewer shared sequences lowered the signal-to-noise ratio. In monozygotic twins, out-of-frame TCR alpha sharing was systematically underestimated by recombination models, although the models agreed with sharing between unrelated individuals. Abundant cord blood beta clonotypes had fewer insertions, young adult naive repertoires showed a similar but weaker trend, and memory repertoires showed no such trend. Compared with coincidental sharing between unrelated individuals, out-of-frame TCR alpha sequences shared between twins showed an excess of sequences with low generation probability. Conclusions relied on cross-sectional statistical analysis, since the same donors could not be followed over many years. Zero-insertion analyses could be partly confounded by invariant T cells such as MAIT and iNKT, although diverse VJ usage argued against such confounding for most clonotypes.

Library creation used 5' RACE. The instrument given in TCRdb is Illumina HiSeq 2000. Template switching added a universal primer binding site, and the final cDNA carried a unique molecular identifier that allowed TCR cDNA molecules to be counted accurately. First-strand cDNA for TCR alpha and beta chains was synthesized from specific primers in the conserved constant-segment region. Each cDNA library was double barcoded, with a SMART-Mk sample barcode plus Illumina barcodes, to control for contamination. TruSeq adapter sequences, together with Illumina sample barcodes, were added in two successive PCR steps. The TCR alpha and beta cDNA libraries were sequenced on the Illumina HiSeq platform using custom primers. The original methods were these. Unique molecular identifiers were extracted from raw reads with MiGEC, and CDR3 positions were determined with MiXCR. Recombination models were inferred per individual with the repgenHMM and IGoR tools using an EM algorithm. Shared clonotypes were analyzed with the tcR package in R, and sharing was normalized by the product of cloneset sizes. To study raw recombination without the effects of thymic and clonal selection, out-of-frame nonproductive sequences were analyzed. TCRdb cleaned the public reads at Q25 with fastp, built clones with MiXCR and kept in-frame beta chains. CDR3 protein sequences are deduplicated, and each keeps its most common genes and DNA. TCRdb's processing, not the study's, gives the V and J calls here. For this sample there are roughly 480,000 distinct CDR3 sequences; 20% to 25% appear just once. 2.9% of the sample is held by the ten biggest clonotypes.

Only healthy Caucasian donors were included. The twin cohort comprised three pairs of female monozygotic twins, all aged roughly 18 to 30 years. Positive isolation kits from Invitrogen were used to isolate the CD4+ and CD8+ T cell populations. These records were also assigned to another study, of T cells expressing NK-cell markers. The second study's paper adds: Three sorted T-cell subsets (CD3+CD56+NKG2C+, CD3+CD56+NKG2C- and CD3+CD56-NKG2C+) from several donors had their TCR beta-chain repertoires profiled. Among the eight sequenced donors, only one was HCMV-seronegative, while the other seven were HCMV-seropositive. In several experiments an anti-gammadeltaTCR antibody was added to restrict sorting to alphabetaTCR-expressing T cells. In over 5 donors, the dominant CD3+CD56+NKG2C+ clonotypes were among the top 10 CD8+ clonotypes and accounted for 1.0-7.0% of CD8+ T cells. Those dominant clonotypes were again the most abundant among CD3+CD56-NKG2C+ cells in several donors, at about 25-60.1%. Whether the expanded NKG2C-expressing T cell clones were specific for HCMV antigens remained unclear. All eight donors whose samples were sequenced were randomly selected healthy volunteers, three of them men and five women. To determine HCMV serostatus, a commercial ELISA kit was used to detect HCMV-specific IgG in serum. Reads were demultiplexed and grouped by UMI with MIGEC, and clonotypes were assembled and quantified with MiTCR. To exclude erroneous sequences, only TCR cDNA sequences supported by at least two reads were retained. The tcR package was used for downstream repertoire analysis, with clonotypes matched between fractions based on CDR3 nucleotide sequence plus V segment. VDJmatch was used to annotate antigen specificity against VDJdb, with one amino acid substitution in CDR3 permitted.

The sequence derives from a woman younger than 30 in good health. Sequencing was done on a sample of CD4+ T cells sorted from blood.

The bases are TGTGCCAGTAGCAGCCCCCGGGGGGCAGCGGAGAGCACAGATACGCAGTATTTT. The translation is CASSSPRGAAESTDTQYF. The chain employs TRBV19 and TRBJ2-3, with TRBD2 as a weak D call on 7 bases. V is clipped by 6 bases and J by 0 bases, and the sequence between their germline boundaries is 22 bases long. The cysteine opens and the phenylalanine closes a CDR3 of 18 amino acids. The DNA shown is the 54-base CDR3, in frame from base 1. CDR1 is given as LNHDA and CDR2 as SQIVND, both from the germline V gene (reference sequence). When the CDR3 is completed using the reference TRBV19 and TRBJ2-3 genes on either side, the full variable domain is DGGITQSPKYLFRKEGQNVTLSCEQNLNHDAMYWYRQDPGQGLRLIYYSQIVNDFQKGDIAEGYSVSREKKESFPLTVTSAQKNPTAFYLCASSSPRGAAESTDTQYFGPGTRLTVL.